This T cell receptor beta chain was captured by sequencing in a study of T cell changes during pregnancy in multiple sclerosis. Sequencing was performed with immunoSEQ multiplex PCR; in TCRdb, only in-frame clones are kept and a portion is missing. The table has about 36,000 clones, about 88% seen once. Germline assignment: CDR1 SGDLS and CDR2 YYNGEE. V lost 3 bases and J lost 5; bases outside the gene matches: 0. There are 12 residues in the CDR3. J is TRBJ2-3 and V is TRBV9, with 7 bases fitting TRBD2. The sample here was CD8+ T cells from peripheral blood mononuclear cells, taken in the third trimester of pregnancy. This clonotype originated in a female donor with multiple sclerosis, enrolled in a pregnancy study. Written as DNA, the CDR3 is TGTGCCAGCAGCGGGGGGGGAGATACGCAGTATTTT. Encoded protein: CASSGGGDTQYF.